This T cell receptor beta chain was profiled in a study of molecular identifiers for immune sequencing clone quantification. Study findings and constraints: Clones with over 20 RNA copies captured over 98% of effector molecules but under 1% of naive ones. Single-cell amounts of spiked Jurkat TCR RNA were reportedly detectable among roughly 950,000 naive cells. Highly expanded clone sizes could be underestimated by identical TCR molecules that share a barcode.

Germline CDR1 PRHDT, CDR2 FYEKMQ (reference sequence). Trimming removed 3 bases from V and 3 bases from J, with 12 bases in between. This CDR3 spans 15 amino acids. In this sample, this clonotype turned up a few times. Antigen: not known. TCR libraries were built in bulk with a published protocol and specific TCR primers. One entry per CDR3 protein results from TCRdb running MiXCR on the PCR reads. The sample has around 470,000 distinct CDR3 sequences, 25% seen once; the top ten hold around 0.78%. This sequence originates from a human donor in good health. Some libraries in this study had Jurkat cell RNA spiked in. The sequencing sample was made of naive CD8+ T cells from blood, with Jurkat cell RNA spiked in. The subset denotes: FACS-sorted CD8+CD4-CCR7+CD45RA+ naive T cells. V and J are TRBV13 and TRBJ1-3; D call uncertain. The CDR3 is CASSFFSFSGNTIYF. Written as DNA, the CDR3 is TGTGCCAGCAGCTTTTTCAGCTTTAGTGGAAACACCATATATTTT.